This T cell receptor (beta chain) was obtained from a study of OX40 agonist ivuxolimab in advanced cancers. Germline CDR1 reads KGHSH; CDR2 reads LQKENI. The J segment lost 4 bases and the V segment lost 8 bases, leaving 7 bases of the junction unmatched. The CDR3 has 13 residues. Whole-study results and caveats: Specificity for antigen went undetermined in the expanded peripheral T cells. Among the lowest peripheral clonal expansion occurred in 0.1-3.0 mg/kg partial responders. CD4+ T cells averaged fewer expanded clones than CD8+ T cells.

Assay used: immunoSEQ multiplex PCR; TCRdb lists only in-frame clones, some missing. There are about 79,000 clones in the sample; 80% to 90% occur only once, and over 4% lies in the top ten. About this clone: The target antigen is unknown.

This specimen was CD4+ or CD8+ T cells sorted from blood, taken in a trial of the OX40 agonist ivuxolimab. The TCR sequence derives from an adult with an advanced solid tumor such as melanoma, head and neck, liver or kidney cancer. The chain links TRBV18 to TRBJ1-2; 7 bases agree with TRBD1. The DNA of the CDR3 is TGTGCCAGCACTTCCGAGGGGGCCTATGGCTACACCTTC. It codes for CASTSEGAYGYTF.